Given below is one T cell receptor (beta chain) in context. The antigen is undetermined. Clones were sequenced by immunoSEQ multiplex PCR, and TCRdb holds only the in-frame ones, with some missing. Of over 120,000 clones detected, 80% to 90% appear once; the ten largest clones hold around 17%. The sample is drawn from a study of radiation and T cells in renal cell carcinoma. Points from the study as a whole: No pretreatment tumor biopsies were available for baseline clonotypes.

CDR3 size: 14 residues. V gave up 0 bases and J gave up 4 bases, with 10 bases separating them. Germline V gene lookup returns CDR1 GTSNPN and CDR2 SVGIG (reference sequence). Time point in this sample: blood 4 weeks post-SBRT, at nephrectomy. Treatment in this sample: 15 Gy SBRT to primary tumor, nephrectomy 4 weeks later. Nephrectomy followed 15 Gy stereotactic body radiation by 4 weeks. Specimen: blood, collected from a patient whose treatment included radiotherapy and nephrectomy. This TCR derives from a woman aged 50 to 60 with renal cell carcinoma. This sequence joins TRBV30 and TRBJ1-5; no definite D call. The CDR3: CAWSVTAGNQPQHF. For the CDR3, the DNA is TGTGCCTGGAGTGTTACGGCCGGGAATCAGCCCCAGCATTTT.